At least ten counts were recorded for the clone carrying this T cell receptor beta chain. Germline assignment: CDR1 MNHNS and CDR2 SASEGT. There are 17 residues in the CDR3. V was pared by 2 bases and J by 7 bases, with 21 bases between. From RNA transcripts, TCR beta CDR3 regions were amplified. The primer set for the first-round RT-PCR of the TCR CDR3 was HTBI. TCRdb processed the multiplex PCR reads anew with MiXCR; each CDR3 protein has one entry. The data show 600,000 or so distinct CDR3 sequences, around 13% seen once. The source of the sample is a study of T cells in Graves' hyperthyroidism and ophthalmopathy.

The sequence was collected from a woman in her fifties or sixties with Graves' ophthalmopathy. The sample taken for sequencing was blood. V usage is TRBV6-1 and J usage is TRBJ2-1; tentatively, D is TRBD2 (6 bases). DNA for the CDR3: TGTGCCAGCAGTGAAATGGTGGAACGGCGCCGGGGGAATGAGCAGTTCTTC. Encoded protein: CASSEMVERRRGNEQFF.